Each of the 27 T cell receptor beta chains below was sequenced from the same sample in a study of response to subunit inactivated influenza vaccine (dated by TCRdb to 2016 to 2018). Receptor libraries were prepared by RT-PCR. Sequencing took place on an Illumina HiSeq 2500. Clones were called with MiXCR by TCRdb after fastp trimmed the public reads at Q25, and only in-frame beta chains were retained. A single entry per CDR3 protein holds the most common genes and DNA from its merged rows. The sample data list approximately 500,000 distinct CDR3 sequences, and over 10% of these were observed just once. About an eighth of the sample lies in the top ten. The label giving this sample's time point can be read as: 45 days after influenza vaccine administration. The specimen was PBMCs from blood, collected 35 to 45 days after vaccination. The receptors come from a man aged 45-60 years who received an inactivated influenza vaccine. Donor details come from another sample of the same person, matched by shared clones.

The rearrangement uses TRBV7-2 and TRBJ2-7, with 12 bases lining up with TRBD1. The CDR3 is 15 amino acids. The V and J ends lost 4 bases and 4 bases, in that order; junction bases with no gene match: 5. Germline V CDR1 and CDR2: SGHTA, FQGNSA. The CDR3 DNA reads as TGTGCCAGCAGCTCCTGGGACAGGGGGCTTTACGAGCAGTACTTC. As protein: CASSSWDRGLYEQYF.

This clonotype was detected only a few times. The genes are TRBV12-3 or TRBV12-4 and TRBJ2-2, with D possibly TRBD1 on 6 matching bases. Trimming took 5 bases from V and 3 from J, leaving 10 bases between them. The CDR3 extends over 14 amino acids. The CDR3 loop is CASSQGLYTGELFF. The CDR3 region has the DNA TGTGCCAGCAGTCAGGGGTTGTACACCGGGGAGCTGTTTTTT.

J is TRBJ2-7 and V is TRBV5-1; D is uncertain. Germline CDR1 and CDR2: SGHRS and YFSETQ. This CDR3 is 17 amino acids long. V lost 1 base and J lost 0, with 17 bases in between. As DNA, the CDR3 is TGCGCCAGCAGCTTGAGGGCCGGTTGGGAAGGCTCCTACGAGCAGTACTTC. Translation gives CASSLRAGWEGSYEQYF. Filled out from reference TRBV5-1 and TRBJ2-7, the complete variable domain reads KAGVTQTPRYLIKTRGQQVTLSCSPISGHRSVSWYQQTPGQGLQFLFEYFSETQRNKGNFPGRFSGRQFSNSRSEMNVSTLELGDSALYLCASSLRAGWEGSYEQYFGPGTRLTVT.

This chain links TRBV13 with TRBJ1-4; TRBD1 matches 7 bases. CDR3 length: 16 amino acids. Per the germline V gene, CDR1 is PRHDT and CDR2 is FYEKMQ (reference sequence). J was trimmed by 6 bases and V by 4 bases; bases with no gene match: 11. CDR3 amino acids: CASSSYWTGDYEKLFF. In DNA, the CDR3 is TGTGCCAGCAGCTCCTATTGGACAGGCGATTATGAAAAACTGTTTTTT. Full variable domain (outside the CDR3, taken from reference TRBV13 and TRBJ1-4): AAGVIQSPRHLIKEKRETATLKCYPIPRHDTVYWYQQGPGQDPQFLISFYEKMQSDKGSIPDRFSAQQFSDYHSELNMSSLELGDSALYFCASSSYWTGDYEKLFFGSGTQLSVL.

V gene TRBV27 combines with J gene TRBJ2-5; unclear D gene. This CDR3 comprises 15 residues. V lost 5 bases and J 2 bases, leaving 15 bases between the germline ends. Germline V CDR1 and CDR2: MNHEY, SMNVEV (reference sequence). The CDR3 DNA sequence: TGTGCCAGCAGTCGCAGTGGATGGGGACAAGAGACCCAGTACTTC. Encoded protein: CASSRSGWGQETQYF.

The chain joins TRBV6-2 or TRBV6-3 to TRBJ2-6; the D call may be TRBD1 or TRBD2 (5 bases each). Trimming pared 6 bases from V and 3 bases from J, leaving 12 bases between. This CDR3 has 15 residues. Germline V gene data show CDR1 as MNHEY and CDR2 as SVGEGT. This CDR3 is CASRPQGDGANVLTF. CDR3 coding DNA: TGTGCCAGCAGGCCCCAGGGAGATGGGGCCAACGTCCTGACTTTC.

In its sample, this clonotype was seen a few times. V and J are TRBV4-2 and TRBJ2-1; TRBD2 agrees at 10 bases. Germline CDR1 reads LGHNA; CDR2 reads YNFKEQ. There are 17 residues in the CDR3. The J segment lost 4 bases and the V segment lost 0 bases, leaving 6 bases of the junction unmatched. CDR3 in DNA: TGTGCCAGCAGCCAAGATGAATGGACTAGCGGTTACAATGAGCAGTTCTTC. Translation gives CASSQDEWTSGYNEQFF.

This clonotype was seen repeatedly, ten times or more. V is TRBV18 and J is TRBJ2-7; D remains unclear. This CDR3 has 13 residues. V was trimmed by 1 base and J by 7 bases, leaving 11 bases between them. Germline CDR1 and CDR2: KGHSH and LQKENI. In nucleotides, the CDR3 is TGTGCCAGCTCACCACAAGAGACGCGGGAGCAGTACTTC. Translated: CASSPQETREQYF.

The chain uses TRBV7-6 and TRBJ2-5; no clear D. From germline, CDR1 is SGHVS and CDR2 FNYEAQ. The CDR3 contains 15 residues. V was cut by 4 bases and J by 2 bases, with 14 bases left in between. The CDR3 region is CASSYPTQPQETQYF. The CDR3 coding sequence is TGTGCCAGCAGCTACCCCACACAGCCGCAAGAGACCCAGTACTTC.

This sequence joins TRBV12-3 or TRBV12-4 and TRBJ2-5; a possible D gene is TRBD2 (6 bases). CDR3 length: 15 residues. Between the trimmed V and J ends, which lost 5 bases and 5 bases, there was a span of 18 bases. The CDR3 spells CASSRGTLGRETQYF. In DNA form, the CDR3 reads TGTGCCAGCAGTCGGGGGACCTTAGGAAGGGAGACCCAGTACTTC.

V and J are TRBV3-1 and TRBJ2-7; the D is unclear. The V end lost 2 bases, the J end lost 1 base, and 15 bases lay between the germline ends. This CDR3 has 16 amino acids. Per germline, CDR1 LGHDT and CDR2 YNNKEL (reference sequence). Written as DNA, the CDR3 is TGTGCCAGCAGCCAAACATTGAAGGACCCATCCTACGAGCAGTACTTC. Its translation: CASSQTLKDPSYEQYF.

This clonotype was seen more than once but under ten times. This chain connects TRBV7-2 to TRBJ2-7; 8 positions agree with TRBD2. Germline V gives CDR1 SGHTA, CDR2 FQGNSA. V trimming: 4 bases; J trimming: 6 bases; junction bases outside the gene matches: 5. The CDR3 is made up of 13 amino acids. CDR3 sequence reads: CASSYGLAFEQYF. Here the CDR3 DNA reads TGTGCCAGCAGCTACGGACTAGCTTTCGAGCAGTACTTC.

The chain carries TRBV12-3 or TRBV12-4 and TRBJ2-1; no clear D. The CDR3 runs 13 residues. V was cut by 3 bases and J by 9 bases, with 12 bases left in between. As DNA, the CDR3 is TGTGCCAGCAGTTTTAGGCGGACCGGTGAGCAGTTCTTC. Its protein product is CASSFRRTGEQFF.

Many counts were recorded for this clonotype. The J gene is TRBJ2-4, the V gene TRBV7-2; no reliable D call. CDR3 length: 14 amino acids. V lost 1 base and J lost 4, with 8 bases in between. Germline V gene sequence: CDR1 SGHTA, CDR2 FQGNSA. CDR3 protein: CASSLEVSKNIQYF. The CDR3 nucleotides are TGTGCCAGCAGCTTAGAGGTTTCGAAAAACATTCAGTACTTC.

This chain joins TRBV20-1 and TRBJ2-7, with D hard to call. Germline V gene lookup returns CDR1 DFQATT and CDR2 SNEGSKA (reference sequence). V lost 4 bases, J lost 2 bases, and 12 bases lay in between. The CDR3 length is 13 residues. The CDR3 DNA reads TGCAGTGCTACCTCCGCTACCACCTACGAGCAGTACTTC. This sequence encodes CSATSATTYEQYF.

This clonotype was seen more than once but under ten times. J is TRBJ2-1 and V is TRBV27, with TRBD2 identical over 8 bases. CDR3 length: 15 amino acids. The V gene end was trimmed by 7 bases and the J gene end by 8 bases; junction bases not matched to a gene: 13. Germline V lookup: CDR1 MNHEY, CDR2 SMNVEV (reference sequence). CDR3 region: CASKVLGLARDEQFF. Here the CDR3 DNA reads TGTGCCAGCAAGGTCCTCGGACTAGCAAGAGATGAGCAGTTCTTC.

This clonotype has just a few counts. The rearrangement uses TRBV4-1 and TRBJ2-1; maybe TRBD2 (5 bases). This CDR3 is built from 15 residues. The germline V gene encodes CDR1 MGHRA and CDR2 YSYEKL. V was trimmed by 1 base and J by 3 bases, leaving 10 bases between them. The CDR3 loop reads CASSQVPGNYNEQFF. As DNA, the CDR3 is TGCGCCAGCAGCCAAGTGCCGGGGAACTACAATGAGCAGTTCTTC.

This clonotype was detected only a few times. The gene calls are TRBV28 and TRBJ2-7, with TRBD2 matching over 7 bases. This CDR3 region has 14 residues. Germline V gene sequence: CDR1 MDHEN, CDR2 SYDVKM. The V and J ends lost 7 bases and 0 bases, in that order; junction bases with no gene match: 6. CDR3 DNA sequence: TGTGCCAGCACCCTACTAGCGACCTCCTACGAGCAGTACTTC. It encodes CASTLLATSYEQYF.

This clonotype was counted ten times or more. The V call is TRBV29-1, the J call TRBJ2-1; unclear D gene. CDR3 length: 15 residues. V was cut by 0 bases and J by 0 bases, with 9 bases left in between. Germline V gene data show CDR1 as SQVTM and CDR2 as ANQGSEA. In nucleotides, the CDR3 is TGCAGCGTTGAAGACCCGGTGAGCTCCTACAATGAGCAGTTCTTC. It codes for CSVEDPVSSYNEQFF.

This clonotype was recorded a few times. The CDR3 spells CASSPRGPETDTQYF. DNA for the CDR3: TGTGCCAGCAGCCCCAGGGGGCCCGAGACAGATACGCAGTATTTT. The chain uses TRBV7-2 and TRBJ2-3, with TRBD1 matching over 8 bases. V dropped 5 bases and J dropped 3; count of bases not matched to a gene: 7. The CDR3 runs 15 residues. Germline values: CDR1 SGHTA, CDR2 FQGNSA.

The rearrangement uses TRBV5-6 and TRBJ1-5; TRBD1 agrees at 8 bases. This CDR3 is built from 15 residues. V shed 2 bases, J shed 4 bases, and the junction held 5 bases outside the gene matches. Germline V CDR1 and CDR2: SGHDT, YYEEEE. For the CDR3, the DNA is TGTGCCAGCAGCTTACAGGGGGGGGTTAATCAGCCCCAGCATTTT. This gives the protein CASSLQGGVNQPQHF.

The chain links TRBV11-2 to TRBJ2-1, with D perhaps TRBD2 (5 bases). V was cut by 5 bases and J by 10 bases, with 18 bases left in between. This CDR3 comprises 14 residues. Germline CDR1 reads SGHAT; CDR2 reads FQNNGV. The CDR3 DNA sequence: TGTGCCAGCAGCCGGGGTCCGGCTGCGCAGGAGCAGTTCTTC. Amino acids: CASSRGPAAQEQFF. The variable domain in full, completed from reference TRBV11-2 and TRBJ2-1, reads EAGVAQSPRYKIIEKRQSVAFWCNPISGHATLYWYQQILGQGPKLLIQFQNNGVVDDSQLPKDRFSAERLKGVDSTLKIQPAKLEDSAVYLCASSRGPAAQEQFFGPGTRLTVL.

V gene TRBV9 combines with J gene TRBJ2-2; D remains unclear. Germline CDR1 and CDR2: SGDLS and YYNGEE. Trimming stripped 0 bases from V and 0 bases from J, with 3 bases between. There are 14 residues in the CDR3. Written as DNA, the CDR3 is TGTGCCAGCAGCGTAGTCTCGAACACCGGGGAGCTGTTTTTT. Its protein product is CASSVVSNTGELFF.

The rearrangement links TRBV29-1 to TRBJ2-5; TRBD2 matches at 8 bases. CDR3 size: 18 residues. The ends lost 3 bases at V and 3 bases at J; junction bases unmatched: 18. CDR1 is SQVTM, CDR2 ANQGSEA, per germline. The CDR3, as DNA: TGCAGCGTTGATACAGTGCTCGGTATAGCGGGGAGAGAAGAGACCCAGTACTTC. The encoded protein is CSVDTVLGIAGREETQYF.

This clonotype has a handful of counts. The chain uses TRBV18 and TRBJ2-5; D ambiguous. CDR1 and CDR2 from the germline V gene are KGHSH and LQKENI. V shed 6 bases and J shed 3 bases, with 11 bases lying between them. There are 13 residues in the CDR3. CDR3 amino acids: CASSPKDEETQYF. CDR3 sequence (DNA): TGTGCCAGCTCTCCCAAGGACGAAGAGACCCAGTACTTC. The variable domain in full, completed from reference TRBV18 and TRBJ2-5, reads NAGVMQNPRHLVRRRGQEARLRCSPMKGHSHVYWYRQLPEEGLKFMVYLQKENIIDESGMPKERFSAEFPKEGPSILRIQQVVRGDSAAYFCASSPKDEETQYFGPGTRLLVL.

This clonotype has at least ten counts. This rearrangement joins TRBV11-3 to TRBJ2-6, with TRBD2 as a possible D gene (5 bases). The CDR3 has 16 amino acids. Germline lookup yields CDR1 SGHNT and CDR2 YENEEA. V was trimmed by 0 bases and J by 0 bases, leaving 6 bases between them. CDR3 region: CASSLDSGSGANVLTF. Written as DNA, the CDR3 is TGTGCCAGCAGCTTAGACAGCGGCTCTGGGGCCAACGTCCTGACTTTC. The full variable domain, completed using reference TRBV11-3 and TRBJ2-6, is EAGVVQSPRYKIIEKKQPVAFWCNPISGHNTLYWYLQNLGQGPELLIRYENEEAVDDSQLPKDRFSAERLKGVDSTLKIQPAELGDSAVYLCASSLDSGSGANVLTFGAGSRLTVL.

This clonotype turned up a few times. The chain has TRBV7-8 and TRBJ2-3, with D tentatively TRBD2 (6 bases). There are 15 residues in the CDR3. Per germline, CDR1 SGHVS and CDR2 FQNEAQ. With 3 bases removed from V and 4 bases from J, the gap between germline ends came to 14 bases. In DNA form, the CDR3 reads TGTGCCAGCAGCTTTAACGGGAGAAACTCAGATACGCAGTATTTT. Protein product: CASSFNGRNSDTQYF.